The entry below describes one T cell receptor beta chain. The data originate from a study of blood T cell repertoires in COVID-19. The CDR3 has 13 residues. Trimming shortened V by 11 bases and J by 5 bases, and 16 bases separated the two germline ends. Per germline, CDR1 MNHNS and CDR2 SASEGT. Assay: immunoSEQ multiplex PCR; the TCRdb copy retains only in-frame clones and omits some. The sample carries around 100,000 clones, roughly 85% recorded once. This TCR came from a woman between 45 and 60 years old who had recovered from COVID-19. This chain links TRBV6-1 with TRBJ1-5; D is undetermined. Sequencing was carried out using PBMCs or T cells enriched from blood (not recorded which). The CDR3 DNA is TGTGCCGGCGGGCTGGGGAACGATCAGCCCCAGCATTTT. This codes for CAGGLGNDQPQHF.